This T cell receptor (beta chain) was documented in a study of T-cell memory formation after mild COVID-19. This clonotype was observed at least ten times. Germline V gene data show CDR1 as LNHDA and CDR2 as SQIVND (reference sequence). This CDR3 region has 15 residues. V lost 6 bases and J 3 bases, leaving 14 bases between the germline ends. TCRdb ran MiXCR on the 5' RACE reads and lists one entry per CDR3 protein. Of approximately 28,000 distinct CDR3 sequences listed, around 12% are singletons. The source material was PBMCs or a T cell subset sorted from them (not recorded which). The receptor's source is an adult woman who had mild COVID-19 (a few samples of this study predate the infection). Cell type and time point are not known. This chain connects TRBV19 to TRBJ1-4, with no clear D. CDR3: CASSPLIASNEKLFF. The CDR3 DNA reads TGTGCCAGTAGCCCGCTCATTGCGTCTAATGAAAAACTGTTTTTT. Full variable domain (outside the CDR3, taken from reference TRBV19 and TRBJ1-4): DGGITQSPKYLFRKEGQNVTLSCEQNLNHDAMYWYRQDPGQGLRLIYYSQIVNDFQKGDIAEGYSVSREKKESFPLTVTSAQKNPTAFYLCASSPLIASNEKLFFGSGTQLSVL.